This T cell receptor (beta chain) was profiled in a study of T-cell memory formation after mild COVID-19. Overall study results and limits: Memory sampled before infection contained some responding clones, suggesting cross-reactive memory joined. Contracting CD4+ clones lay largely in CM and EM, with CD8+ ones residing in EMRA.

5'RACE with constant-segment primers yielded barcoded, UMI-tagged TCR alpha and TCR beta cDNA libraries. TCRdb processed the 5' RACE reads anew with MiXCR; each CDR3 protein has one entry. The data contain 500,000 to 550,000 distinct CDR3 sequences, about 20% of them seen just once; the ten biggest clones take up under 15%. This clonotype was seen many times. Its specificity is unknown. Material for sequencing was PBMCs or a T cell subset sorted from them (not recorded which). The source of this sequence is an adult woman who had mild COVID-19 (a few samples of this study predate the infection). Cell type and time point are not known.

Here the CDR3 reads CASSSAAGTGELFF. Here the CDR3 DNA reads TGTGCCAGCAGCTCCGCTGCGGGTACCGGGGAGCTGTTTTTT. The gene calls are TRBV5-5 and TRBJ2-2; the D gene is possibly TRBD2 (5 bases). The CDR3 has 14 amino acids. From germline, CDR1 is SGHKS and CDR2 YYEKEE (reference sequence). V was cut by 3 bases and J by 5 bases, with 11 bases left in between.